One and the same sample provided the 20 T cell receptor beta chains below, sequenced in a study of cytomegalovirus exposure and HLA in healthy donors. PCR involved 60 Vbeta and 13 Jbeta primers. Sequencing was performed with immunoSEQ multiplex PCR; in TCRdb, only in-frame clones are kept and a portion is missing. Seen here are 180,000 or so clones, roughly a tenth observed once, and the top ten hold roughly 1.3%. Sequences were obtained from PBMCs. The receptors shown here come from a woman between 25 and 40 years old in good health and CMV-seropositive.

This chain links TRBV19 with TRBJ2-7, with D possibly matching TRBD1 (5 bases). The CDR3 sequence is 12 residues long. The V gene lost 5 bases and the J gene lost 4 bases, with 9 bases spanning the gap. Germline CDR1 LNHDA, CDR2 SQIVND (reference sequence). The CDR3 DNA reads TGTGCCAGTAGTTTGGACACGTACGAGCAGTACTTC. Encoded protein: CASSLDTYEQYF.

The chain couples TRBV4-1 to TRBJ1-5, with D possibly being TRBD1 (6 bases). V was shortened by 4 bases and J by 5 bases, with 15 bases between the two germline ends. CDR3 length: 15 amino acids. Looked up from germline, CDR1 is MGHRA and CDR2 is YSYEKL. CDR3 loop: CASSPSHRAYQPQHF. The DNA for the CDR3 is TGCGCCAGCAGCCCCTCCCACAGGGCATATCAGCCCCAGCATTTT.

This clone showed up just a few times. The CDR3 loop reads CASSLWGHQETQYF. CDR3 nucleotide sequence: TGCGCCAGCAGCTTGTGGGGGCACCAAGAGACCCAGTACTTC. This chain connects TRBV5-1 to TRBJ2-5; tentatively, D is TRBD1 (6 bases). Trimming shortened V by 1 base and J by 0 bases, and 7 bases separated the two germline ends. CDR1 is SGHRS and CDR2 is YFSETQ in the germline V gene. The CDR3 extends over 14 amino acids. Drawing the rest from reference TRBV5-1 and TRBJ2-5, the complete variable domain is KAGVTQTPRYLIKTRGQQVTLSCSPISGHRSVSWYQQTPGQGLQFLFEYFSETQRNKGNFPGRFSGRQFSNSRSEMNVSTLELGDSALYLCASSLWGHQETQYFGPGTRLLVL.

This clone came up a few times. The chain combines TRBV27 with TRBJ2-3; the match to TRBD2 covers 13 bases. The CDR3 covers 15 residues. Per germline, CDR1 MNHEY and CDR2 SMNVEV (reference sequence). With 7 bases clipped from V and 6 bases from J, the junction kept 7 bases outside the gene matches. CDR3 region: CASIPLAGGPDTQYF. The CDR3 DNA follows: TGTGCCAGCATCCCACTAGCGGGAGGGCCTGATACGCAGTATTTT.

This chain uses TRBV27 with TRBJ1-1, with 8 bases identical to TRBD1. J was trimmed by 1 base and V by 3 bases; bases with no gene match: 4. The CDR3 contains 15 residues. Germline V gives CDR1 MNHEY, CDR2 SMNVEV (reference sequence). CDR3 loop: CASSFLQGGNTEAFF. Written as DNA, the CDR3 is TGTGCCAGCAGTTTCTTACAGGGGGGGAACACTGAAGCTTTCTTT.

This clone was detected only a few times. This CDR3 is also generated by other DNA sequences in the sample. The chain couples TRBV5-4 to TRBJ2-7; 10 bases agree with TRBD2. The J segment lost 0 bases and the V segment lost 4 bases, leaving 4 bases of the junction unmatched. The CDR3 is 15 amino acids. Germline V gene lookup returns CDR1 SGHNT and CDR2 YYREEE (reference sequence). This CDR3 reads CASSPRLAGSYEQYF. The CDR3 nucleotides are TGTGCCAGCAGCCCGCGACTAGCGGGCTCCTACGAGCAGTACTTC. Based on the CDR3 plus reference TRBV5-4 and TRBJ2-7, the full variable domain is ETGVTQSPTHLIKTRGQQVTLRCSSQSGHNTVSWYQQALGQGPQFIFQYYREEENGRGNFPPRFSGLQFPNYSSELNVNALELDDSALYLCASSPRLAGSYEQYFGPGTRLTVT.

This clone occurred a few times. The chain recombines TRBV18 with TRBJ2-7, with TRBD1 identical over 9 bases. The V and J ends lost 6 bases and 0 bases, in that order; junction bases with no gene match: 3. CDR1 and CDR2 (germline): KGHSH, LQKENI. The CDR3 extends over 14 amino acids. CDR3 nucleotides: TGTGCCAGCTCCTGGGACAGGGACTCCTACGAGCAGTACTTC. This translates into CASSWDRDSYEQYF. The entire variable domain, with the rest obtained from reference TRBV18 and TRBJ2-7, is as follows: NAGVMQNPRHLVRRRGQEARLRCSPMKGHSHVYWYRQLPEEGLKFMVYLQKENIIDESGMPKERFSAEFPKEGPSILRIQQVVRGDSAAYFCASSWDRDSYEQYFGPGTRLTVT.

The rearrangement links TRBV18 to TRBJ1-2, with no clear D. This CDR3 has 14 residues. Trimming shortened V by 3 bases and J by 3 bases, and 11 bases separated the two germline ends. Germline CDR1 KGHSH, CDR2 LQKENI. CDR3 coding DNA: TGTGCCAGCTCACCCGCGCAGAGGGACTATGGCTACACCTTC. This sequence encodes CASSPAQRDYGYTF.

This chain connects TRBV5-1 to TRBJ1-1; D is possibly TRBD1 (6 bases). The CDR3 has 14 residues. Trimming shortened V by 3 bases and J by 1 base, and 10 bases separated the two germline ends. Germline loops: CDR1 SGHRS, CDR2 YFSETQ. CDR3 DNA: TGCGCCAGCAGCTGGGGACACTCGAACACTGAAGCTTTCTTT. Amino acid sequence: CASSWGHSNTEAFF.

This clone was seen only a few times. The rearrangement uses TRBV9 and TRBJ2-5; 7 positions agree with TRBD2. V shed 3 bases, J shed 4 bases, and the junction held 9 bases outside the gene matches. Germline V lookup: CDR1 SGDLS, CDR2 YYNGEE. The CDR3 runs to 15 residues. CDR3 in amino acids: CASSEAAGRGETQYF. For the CDR3, the DNA is TGTGCCAGCAGCGAGGCCGCGGGGAGGGGAGAGACCCAGTACTTC.

The sample holds a few counts of this clone. This chain uses TRBV27 with TRBJ2-7, with D possibly matching TRBD1 (6 bases). CDR1 is MNHEY and CDR2 is SMNVEV in the germline V gene (reference sequence). The CDR3 sequence is 15 residues long. Trimming shortened V by 5 bases and J by 1 base, and 15 bases separated the two germline ends. CDR3 sequence (DNA): TGTGCCAGCAGTACAATGGGGACACATTCCTACGAGCAGTACTTC. It codes for CASSTMGTHSYEQYF.

The rearrangement joins TRBV4-1 to TRBJ2-7, with a tentative D call TRBD2 (5 bases). Germline CDR1 is MGHRA and CDR2 is YSYEKL. The CDR3 totals 15 residues. The V end was cut by 1 base, the J end by 1 base, with 11 bases between. CDR3 residues: CASSQGPTGSYEQYF. In DNA form, the CDR3 reads TGCGCCAGCAGCCAAGGGCCAACGGGGTCCTACGAGCAGTACTTC.

This chain connects TRBV6-5 to TRBJ2-3; 10 nucleotides agree with TRBD1. In germline, CDR1 is MNHEY, CDR2 SVGAGI. V was clipped by 2 bases and J by 0 bases; unmatched bases: 2. The CDR3 loop spans 16 amino acids. The CDR3 DNA sequence: TGTGCCAGCAGTTACGGGGACAGGGGAAGCACAGATACGCAGTATTTT. This gives the protein CASSYGDRGSTDTQYF.

The V call is TRBV19, the J call TRBJ1-5, with 9 bases that match TRBD1. The ends lost 3 bases at V and 1 base at J; junction bases unmatched: 7. Germline-derived CDR1 and CDR2 are LNHDA and SQIVND (reference sequence). The CDR3 loop spans 17 amino acids. CDR3 DNA: TGTGCCAGTAGTATCGGGACAGGGCCCCTAAGCAATCAGCCCCAGCATTTT. Translation gives CASSIGTGPLSNQPQHF.

This chain links TRBV25-1 with TRBJ1-2; tentatively, D is TRBD1 (6 bases). The CDR3 covers 16 residues. Germline V CDR1 and CDR2: MGHDK, SYGVNS. Between the trimmed V and J ends, which lost 0 bases and 6 bases, there was a span of 17 bases. CDR3 residues: CASSEYGGWGTDGYTF. The CDR3 DNA follows: TGTGCCAGCAGTGAATATGGGGGCTGGGGGACGGATGGCTACACCTTC.

The V gene is TRBV9, the J gene TRBJ1-3; D may be TRBD1 (5 bases). CDR3 length: 14 residues. Germline CDR1 and CDR2: SGDLS and YYNGEE. V lost 4 bases and J 1 base, leaving 9 bases between the germline ends. The CDR3 sequence is CASSSGKSGNTIYF. In DNA form, the CDR3 reads TGTGCCAGCAGCTCAGGGAAATCTGGAAACACCATATATTTT.

The rearrangement uses TRBV7-8 and TRBJ2-7, with 7 bases aligning to TRBD1. The V gene's germline CDR1 is SGHVS and CDR2 FQNEAQ. This CDR3 comprises 14 residues. The V and J ends lost 3 bases and 9 bases, in that order; junction bases with no gene match: 11. CDR3: CASSLERGRGVQYF. In nucleotides, the CDR3 is TGTGCCAGCAGCTTGGAAAGGGGGCGCGGTGTGCAGTACTTC.

Turning to this clone: One end of the junction does not line up with germline, which may come from a read error. V and J are TRBV6-1 and TRBJ2-5; D is possibly TRBD2 (5 bases). CDR3 length equals 14 residues. Germline CDR1 reads MNHNS; CDR2 reads SASEGT. DNA for the CDR3: TGTGCCAACAGTGAAGACCGGACTTCCGAGACCCAGTACTTC. This gives the protein CANSEDRTSETQYF.

The genes are TRBV30 and TRBJ2-2, with a weak D call TRBD2 (5 bases). Germline values: CDR1 GTSNPN, CDR2 SVGIG (reference sequence). The ends were cut back, 2 bases at V and 4 bases at J, with 14 bases in the middle. The CDR3 length is 15 residues. In nucleotides, the CDR3 is TGTGCCTGGAGTAGGACCCTCCGGGGCACCGGGGAGCTGTTTTTT. Protein sequence: CAWSRTLRGTGELFF.

This clone was seen a few times. This chain connects TRBV4-1 to TRBJ2-1, with D tentatively TRBD2 (5 bases). The CDR3 is made up of 15 amino acids. The germline CDR1 and CDR2 sequences are MGHRA and YSYEKL. V shed 1 base and J shed 4 bases, with 11 bases lying between them. CDR3 DNA: TGCGCCAGCAGCCAAGGTGAGGGAGCTTACAATGAGCAGTTCTTC. Its protein product is CASSQGEGAYNEQFF.